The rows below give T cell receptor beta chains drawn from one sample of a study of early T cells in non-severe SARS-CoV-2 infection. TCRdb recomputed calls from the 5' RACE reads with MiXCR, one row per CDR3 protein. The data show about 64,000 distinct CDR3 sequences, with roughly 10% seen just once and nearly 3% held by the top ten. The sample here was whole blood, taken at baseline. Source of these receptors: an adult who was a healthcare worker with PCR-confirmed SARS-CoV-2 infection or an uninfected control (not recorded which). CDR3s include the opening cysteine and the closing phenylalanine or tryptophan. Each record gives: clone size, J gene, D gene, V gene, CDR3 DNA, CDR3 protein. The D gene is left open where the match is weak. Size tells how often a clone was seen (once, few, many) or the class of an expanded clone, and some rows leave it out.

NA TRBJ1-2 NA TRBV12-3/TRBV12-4 TGTGCCAGCAGTTTAGCGGGTGGTCCCTATGGCTACACCTTC CASSLAGGPYGYTF
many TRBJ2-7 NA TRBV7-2 TGTGCCAGCAGCTTAGTATATACTAGTTCCGAGCAGTACTTC CASSLVYTSSEQYF
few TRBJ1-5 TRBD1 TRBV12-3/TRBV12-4 TGTGCCAGCAGTTTAGCGGGACAGGGGGCACATCCCCAGCATTTT CASSLAGQGAHPQHF
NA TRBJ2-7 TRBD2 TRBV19 TGTGCCAGTAGTGCAGCGGGACCTAAGCAACCTTACGAGCAGTACTTC CASSAAGPKQPYEQYF
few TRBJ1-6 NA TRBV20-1 TGCAGTGCTAGAGGAGACGGAGTCTCACCCCTCCACTTT CSARGDGVSPLHF
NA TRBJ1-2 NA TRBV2 TGTGCCAGCAGTGAATTACAGGTCTATGGCTACACCTTC CASSELQVYGYTF
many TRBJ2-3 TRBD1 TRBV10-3 TGTGCCATCAGTGATCCAGGGGGCATTGCTCTAGGCACAGATACGCAGTATTTT CAISDPGGIALGTDTQYF
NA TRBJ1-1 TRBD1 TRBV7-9 TGTGCCAGCAGCTTATCTAGACGGACAGGGGCGGGCACTGAAGCTTTCTTT CASSLSRRTGAGTEAFF
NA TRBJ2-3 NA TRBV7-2 TGTGCCAGCAGCTCCAGGGTAGGGGATACGCAGTATTTT CASSSRVGDTQYF
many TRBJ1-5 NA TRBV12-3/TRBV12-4 TGTGCCAGCAGTCCCCGTAGCAGCCAGCCCCAGCATTTT CASSPRSSQPQHF
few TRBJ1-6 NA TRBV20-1 TGCAGTGCTAGAGATCAACGCCAGAACTATAATTCACCCCTCCACTTT CSARDQRQNYNSPLHF
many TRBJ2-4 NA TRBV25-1 TGTGCCAGCAGCTCAACCAGGGGGGGCCCGGTAAACATTCAGTACTTC CASSSTRGGPVNIQYF
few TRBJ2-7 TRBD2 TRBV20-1 TGCAGTGCTAGAGACAGCGGGGGGGCCTTTGGCGAGCAGTACTTC CSARDSGGAFGEQYF
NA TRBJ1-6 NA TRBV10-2 TGCGCCAGCAGTGAGAGCCGGAGTAATTCACCCCTCCACTTT CASSESRSNSPLHF
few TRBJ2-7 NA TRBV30 TGTGCCTGGAGTGTAGGTGGCAGGCCCAGCGAGCAGTACTTC CAWSVGGRPSEQYF
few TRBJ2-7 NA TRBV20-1 TGCAGTGCGCATAACCCCCGGGACGTTTTTGGCGAGCAGTACTTC CSAHNPRDVFGEQYF
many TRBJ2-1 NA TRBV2 TGTGCCAGCAGGGCCAGACCCAATGAGCAGTTCTTC CASRARPNEQFF
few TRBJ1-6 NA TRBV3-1 TGTGCCAGCAGCCCCCCAGGCAGGGCAAATTCACCCCTCCACTTT CASSPPGRANSPLHF
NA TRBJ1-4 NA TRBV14 TGTGCCAGCAGCCAAGTGACGGGGGCAACTAATGAAAAACTGTTTTTT CASSQVTGATNEKLFF
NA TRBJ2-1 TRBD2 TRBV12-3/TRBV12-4 TGTGCCAGCAGTCCCGCGCCGACTAGCGGGGGGGAGCAGTTCTTC CASSPAPTSGGEQFF
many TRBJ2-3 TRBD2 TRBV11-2 TGTGCCAGCAGCCAGCGGGGGGGCATAGATACGCAGTATTTT CASSQRGGIDTQYF
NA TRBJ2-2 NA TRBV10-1 TGCGCCAGCAGTGGAAGGTTGTACACCGGGGAGCTGTCTTTT CASSGRLYTGELSF
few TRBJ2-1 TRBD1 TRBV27 TGTGCCAGCAGCGGTAGGGGGCCACCATTTCATGAGCAGTTCTTC CASSGRGPPFHEQFF
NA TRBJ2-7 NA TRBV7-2 TGTGCCAGCAGCCCGGGACCCGACTACGAGCAGTACTTC CASSPGPDYEQYF
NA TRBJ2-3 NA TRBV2 TGTGCCAGCAGTGAAGGGGGTTGGGGCCAGCGAAATACGCAGTATTTT CASSEGGWGQRNTQYF
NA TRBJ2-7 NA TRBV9 TGTGCCAGCAGCGCTGGGGTGGGTGAGCAGTACTTC CASSAGVGEQYF
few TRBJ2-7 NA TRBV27 TGTGCCAGCAGTTTACGTCCTCTCGTCCTCGGGCTAACCGAGCAGTACTTC CASSLRPLVLGLTEQYF
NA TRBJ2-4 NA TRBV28 TGTGCCAGCTCGATAGCGAAAGTAGGAAACATTCAGTACTTC CASSIAKVGNIQYF
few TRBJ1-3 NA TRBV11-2 TGTGCCAGCAGCCACGGACGGGCCTCTGGAAACACCATATATTTT CASSHGRASGNTIYF
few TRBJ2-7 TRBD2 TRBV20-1 TGCAGTGCTAGCTTAGCGGGGGCCTACGAGCAGTACTTC CSASLAGAYEQYF
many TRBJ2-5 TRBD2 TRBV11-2 TGTGCCAGCAGCCCGCCGGATGGAGCGGGGGACGAAGAGACCCAGTACTTC CASSPPDGAGDEETQYF
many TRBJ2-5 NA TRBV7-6 TGTGCCAGCAGCCCATACCAAGAGACCCAGTACTTC CASSPYQETQYF
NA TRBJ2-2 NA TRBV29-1 TGCAGCGTTGGGTTTGCCGGGGAGCTGTTTTTT CSVGFAGELFF
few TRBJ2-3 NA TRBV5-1 TGCGCCAGCAAGGCGGGTTTTAGCACAGATACGCAGTATTTT CASKAGFSTDTQYF
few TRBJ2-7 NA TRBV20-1 TGCAGTGCGCAGACCGGGTTGGACGAGCAGTACTTC CSAQTGLDEQYF
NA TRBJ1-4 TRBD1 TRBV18 TGTGCCAGCTCACCACAGGCCAGACAGGGGGCGCCGGGAAAACTGTTTTTT CASSPQARQGAPGKLFF
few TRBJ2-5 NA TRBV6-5 TGTGCCAGCAGTCCTTCAATGGGAGGAGGGGGGTCTCAAGAGACCCAGTACTTC CASSPSMGGGGSQETQYF
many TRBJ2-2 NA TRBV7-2 TGTGCCAGCAGCTTAGCGTGGCGGGGAAACACCGGGGAGCTGTTTTTT CASSLAWRGNTGELFF
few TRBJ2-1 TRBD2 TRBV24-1 TGTGCCACCAGTGATCCAAACCCCTCGGGGGGTTCCTACAATGAGCAGTTCTTC CATSDPNPSGGSYNEQFF
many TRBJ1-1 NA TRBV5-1 TGCGCCAGCAGTCTGGGGTTGAACACTGAAGCTTTCTTT CASSLGLNTEAFF
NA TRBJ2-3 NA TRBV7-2 TGTGCCAGCAGTTCACAGGGAATAGATACGCAGTATTTT CASSSQGIDTQYF
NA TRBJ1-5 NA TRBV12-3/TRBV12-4 TGTGCCAGCAGTTTTGACATCGGGAGCAATCAGCCCCAGCATTTT CASSFDIGSNQPQHF
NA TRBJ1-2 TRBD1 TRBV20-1 TGCAGTGCTAGGGAGACAGGGGACGAGAGTGGCTACACCTTC CSARETGDESGYTF
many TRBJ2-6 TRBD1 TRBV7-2 TGTGCCAGCAGCTTGATAGCAGGGGGCTCTGGGGCCAACGTCCTGACTTTC CASSLIAGGSGANVLTF